One sample yielded the 29 T cell receptor beta chains listed below, sequenced in a study of cytomegalovirus exposure and HLA in healthy donors. The PCR used 60 Vbeta and 13 Jbeta primers. Sequencing used immunoSEQ multiplex PCR; TCRdb keeps in-frame clones, though not all of them. Among about 150,000 clones listed, around a tenth were seen once. Sequences were obtained from PBMCs. The receptors originated from a man aged 45-65 years in good health and CMV-seronegative.

This clone was counted a few times. This chain uses TRBV30 with TRBJ1-4; tentative D call: TRBD1 (5 bases). V was shortened by 0 bases and J by 7 bases, with 12 bases between the two germline ends. The CDR3 consists of 14 residues. The germline V gene has CDR1 GTSNPN and CDR2 SVGIG (reference sequence). The CDR3 nucleotides are TGTGCCTGGAGTGTACAAAAAGGGGTTGAAAAACTGTTTTTT. This gives the protein CAWSVQKGVEKLFF. The whole variable domain, remainder taken from reference TRBV30 and TRBJ1-4, is SQTIHQWPATLVQPVGSPLSLECTVEGTSNPNLYWYRQAAGRGLQLLFYSVGIGQISSEVPQNLSASRPQDRQFILSSKKLLLSDSGFYLCAWSVQKGVEKLFFGSGTQLSVL.

This clone was seen only a few times. The chain uses TRBV5-1 and TRBJ2-1; 9 nucleotides align to TRBD1. J gave up 8 bases and V 5 bases, and 11 bases lay outside the gene matches. CDR1 and CDR2 (germline): SGHRS, YFSETQ. This CDR3 comprises 15 residues. DNA of the CDR3: TGCGCCAGCAGATACCGGGACAGGGATCTGGATGAGCAGTTCTTC. It specifies CASRYRDRDLDEQFF. Combining the CDR3 with reference TRBV5-1 and TRBJ2-1 gives the whole variable domain KAGVTQTPRYLIKTRGQQVTLSCSPISGHRSVSWYQQTPGQGLQFLFEYFSETQRNKGNFPGRFSGRQFSNSRSEMNVSTLELGDSALYLCASRYRDRDLDEQFFGPGTRLTVL.

The chain couples TRBV29-1 to TRBJ2-3; D remains ambiguous. From germline, CDR1 is SQVTM and CDR2 ANQGSEA. The CDR3 has 15 amino acids. V lost 4 bases and J lost 2, with 16 bases in between. Here the CDR3 reads CSVVRNRPITDTQYF. CDR3 nucleotides: TGCAGCGTTGTCAGGAATCGGCCTATCACAGATACGCAGTATTTT.

The J gene is TRBJ2-7, the V gene TRBV2; 8 bases are shared with TRBD1. Germline V gives CDR1 SNHLY, CDR2 FYNNEI. This CDR3 is built from 14 residues. J gave up 2 bases and V 5 bases, and 5 bases lay outside the gene matches. The CDR3 nucleotides are TGTGCCAGCAGTCCCGGACAGGGCCCCTACGAGCAGTACTTC. This sequence encodes CASSPGQGPYEQYF.

This clone was observed a few times. The chain recombines TRBV6-4 with TRBJ2-2, with 10 bases fitting TRBD2. The junction had 8 bases not matched to a gene; V was cut back by 0 bases and J by 4 bases. From germline, CDR1 is MRHNA and CDR2 SNTAGT. This CDR3 has 18 residues. CDR3 nucleotide sequence: TGTGCCAGCAGTGACTCTGTTTTAGCGGGAGGCCCCACCGGGGAGCTGTTTTTT. This sequence encodes CASSDSVLAGGPTGELFF.

CDR3 protein: CASSSQENTEAFF. DNA of the CDR3: TGCGCCAGCAGCTCACAGGAGAACACTGAAGCTTTCTTT. The gene calls are TRBV5-1 and TRBJ1-1; possible D gene TRBD1, 5 bases. V was shortened by 3 bases and J by 1 base, with 7 bases between the two germline ends. This CDR3 has 13 amino acids. Per germline, CDR1 SGHRS and CDR2 YFSETQ.

This clone was detected a few times. V gene TRBV11-2 combines with J gene TRBJ2-5, with a weak D call TRBD2 (6 bases). Germline CDR1 and CDR2: SGHAT and FQNNGV. Between the trimmed V and J ends, which lost 1 base and 4 bases, there was a span of 10 bases. There are 14 residues in the CDR3. CDR3: CASSLGGVGETQYF. The CDR3 DNA reads as TGTGCCAGCAGCTTAGGGGGGGTGGGAGAGACCCAGTACTTC.

This clone has more than one count but fewer than ten. The chain links TRBV7-2 to TRBJ1-1; D not resolved. With 1 base removed from V and 4 bases from J, the gap between germline ends came to 13 bases. This CDR3 contains 15 residues. Looked up from germline, CDR1 is SGHTA and CDR2 is FQGNSA. This CDR3 is CASSLVGSVGTEAFF. The DNA of the CDR3 is TGTGCCAGCAGCTTAGTCGGGTCTGTTGGCACTGAAGCTTTCTTT.

V usage is TRBV10-3 and J usage is TRBJ2-3; 8 nucleotides align to TRBD2. Germline V CDR1 and CDR2: ENHRY, SYGVKD. Trimming took 2 bases from V and 1 from J; bases not matched to a gene: 5. This CDR3 comprises 16 residues. CDR3 nucleotides: TGTGCCATCAGTGAGCCAGGGCGGGGGGGCACAGATACGCAGTATTTT. This sequence encodes CAISEPGRGGTDTQYF.

This clone was seen a handful of times. The genes are TRBV7-2 and TRBJ1-1, with a tentative D call TRBD1 (5 bases). Germline V lookup: CDR1 SGHTA, CDR2 FQGNSA. The CDR3 has 13 residues. Trimming cost V 0 bases and J 11 bases, with 13 bases left between them. CDR3 in amino acids: CASSLARDFEAFF. The CDR3, as DNA: TGTGCCAGCAGCTTAGCCCGGGACTTTGAGGCTTTCTTT.

The rearrangement uses TRBV6-6 and TRBJ2-1; 8 nucleotides align to TRBD1. V was clipped by 2 bases and J by 2 bases; unmatched bases: 5. Germline values: CDR1 MNHNY, CDR2 SVGAGI (reference sequence). This CDR3 has 16 residues. In DNA, the CDR3 is TGTGCCAGCAGTTACCTCGGACAGGGACCCTACAATGAGCAGTTCTTC. It specifies CASSYLGQGPYNEQFF.

This clone was counted a few times. The V and J genes are TRBV5-1 and TRBJ1-3, with 9 bases identical to TRBD1. Losses at the gene ends were 2 bases for V and 4 bases for J; bases not matched to a gene: 7. The germline gives CDR1 SGHRS, CDR2 YFSETQ. This CDR3 contains 16 residues. CDR3 region: CASSFSGQGGGNTIYF. The CDR3 nucleotides read TGCGCCAGCAGCTTTTCGGGACAGGGAGGGGGAAACACCATATATTTT. The whole variable domain, remainder taken from reference TRBV5-1 and TRBJ1-3, is KAGVTQTPRYLIKTRGQQVTLSCSPISGHRSVSWYQQTPGQGLQFLFEYFSETQRNKGNFPGRFSGRQFSNSRSEMNVSTLELGDSALYLCASSFSGQGGGNTIYFGEGSWLTVV.

This clone was counted between two and nine times. The CDR3 protein is CASSRTGGTDTQYF. The DNA of the CDR3 is TGTGCCAGCAGTAGGACAGGGGGCACAGATACGCAGTATTTT. The chain is built from TRBV2 and TRBJ2-3; TRBD1 matches at 9 bases. Losses at the gene ends were 5 bases for V and 1 base for J; bases not matched to a gene: 1. The CDR3 totals 14 residues. Germline CDR1 reads SNHLY; CDR2 reads FYNNEI.

V gene TRBV25-1 combines with J gene TRBJ1-4; 8 bases line up with TRBD1. The ends lost 3 bases at V and 4 bases at J; junction bases unmatched: 1. Germline V gene data show CDR1 as MGHDK and CDR2 as SYGVNS. CDR3 size: 14 residues. Here the CDR3 reads CASSEGQDNEKLFF. Here the CDR3 DNA reads TGTGCCAGCAGTGAGGGACAGGATAATGAAAAACTGTTTTTT.

The J gene is TRBJ1-1, the V gene TRBV27; a possible D gene is TRBD1 (5 bases). Germline V gene lookup returns CDR1 MNHEY and CDR2 SMNVEV (reference sequence). The CDR3 is 13 residues long. Trimming removed 8 bases from V and 1 base from J, with 11 bases in between. In DNA form, the CDR3 reads TGTGCCAGCGGGGCCAGGCCGAACACTGAAGCTTTCTTT. It codes for CASGARPNTEAFF.

In its sample, this clone was seen a few times. The rearrangement joins TRBV6-5 to TRBJ1-3, with a tentative D call TRBD1 (5 bases). CDR1 is MNHEY, CDR2 SVGAGI, per germline. The CDR3 is made up of 15 amino acids. Trimming pared 0 bases from V and 4 bases from J, leaving 10 bases between. CDR3 protein: CASSYSPRGGNTIYF. DNA for the CDR3: TGTGCCAGCAGTTACTCTCCCCGGGGGGGAAACACCATATATTTT.

This clone has just a few counts. V usage is TRBV29-1 and J usage is TRBJ1-1; 8 bases map to TRBD1. Trimming removed 6 bases from V and 4 bases from J; junction bases left unmatched: 7. Germline CDR1 reads SQVTM; CDR2 reads ANQGSEA. This CDR3 is built from 13 residues. This chain's CDR3 is CSVAGQGATEAFF. CDR3 bases: TGCAGCGTCGCCGGACAGGGTGCCACTGAAGCTTTCTTT.

This clone was seen a few times. The chain has TRBV28 and TRBJ2-1; tentative D call: TRBD2 (6 bases). The CDR3 totals 13 residues. V dropped 2 bases and J dropped 13 bases, with 15 bases sitting between them. Germline V gene data show CDR1 as MDHEN and CDR2 as SYDVKM. Here the CDR3 DNA reads TGTGCCAGCAGTTTACGCGGGGCAGGTGATCAGTTCTTC. This translates into CASSLRGAGDQFF. The full variable domain, completed using reference TRBV28 and TRBJ2-1, is DVKVTQSSRYLVKRTGEKVFLECVQDMDHENMFWYRQDPGLGLRLIYFSYDVKMKEKGDIPEGYSVSREKKERFSLILESASTNQTSMYLCASSLRGAGDQFFGPGTRLTVL.

Points on this clone: The missing conserved phenylalanine or tryptophan at the end of this CDR3 makes a read error likely. The genes are TRBV30 and TRBJ1-1, with a tentative D call TRBD1 (5 bases). The CDR3 length is 12 residues. Germline assignment: CDR1 GTSNPN and CDR2 SVGIG (reference sequence). Trimming cost V 0 bases and J 9 bases, with 11 bases left between them. CDR3 DNA sequence: TGTGCCTGGAGTGTAAGTCTGGGGCAAGCTTTCGTT. Translated, it gives CAWSVSLGQAFV.

The table lists this clone with a few counts. The V and J genes are TRBV4-1 and TRBJ1-3; 7 bases are shared with TRBD1. The V segment lost 1 base and the J segment 0 bases; nucleotides outside the gene matches: 3. Germline loops: CDR1 MGHRA, CDR2 YSYEKL. This CDR3 spans 16 amino acids. CDR3 residues: CASSQGGQSSGNTIYF. CDR3 nucleotides: TGCGCCAGCAGCCAAGGGGGACAGAGCTCTGGAAACACCATATATTTT.

This clone was counted between two and nine times. The chain has TRBV5-6 and TRBJ2-1; D uncertain. This CDR3 has 10 amino acids. The V gene lost 6 bases and the J gene lost 6 bases, with 4 bases spanning the gap. Germline lookup yields CDR1 SGHDT and CDR2 YYEEEE. CDR3 sequence: CASIGNEQFF. CDR3 DNA sequence: TGTGCCAGCATCGGCAATGAGCAGTTCTTC.

V is TRBV11-2 and J is TRBJ1-2, with a possible D match to TRBD1 (6 bases). Germline lookup yields CDR1 SGHAT and CDR2 FQNNGV. The ends were cut back, 3 bases at V and 8 bases at J, with 19 bases in the middle. This CDR3 contains 15 residues. The CDR3 reads CASSFSPGAQEGYTF. The CDR3 region has the DNA TGTGCCAGCAGCTTCTCGCCAGGGGCCCAGGAGGGCTACACCTTC.

This clone occurred a few times. This chain links TRBV5-4 with TRBJ2-3; D call uncertain. V lost 2 bases to trimming and J lost 6 bases, with 10 bases between them. CDR3 length: 13 amino acids. In germline, CDR1 is SGHNT, CDR2 YYREEE (reference sequence). The CDR3 bases are TGTGCCAGCAGCTTACCCTTAACTGATACGCAGTATTTT. It encodes CASSLPLTDTQYF.

This chain uses TRBV30 with TRBJ1-5, with D tentatively TRBD1 (5 bases). The CDR3 loop spans 14 amino acids. CDR1 and CDR2 from the germline V gene are GTSNPN and SVGIG (reference sequence). The V end was cut by 4 bases, the J end by 6 bases, with 16 bases between. In nucleotides, the CDR3 is TGTGCCTGGAATCCGGGGGGGGATCGTCAGCCCCAGCATTTT. It is translated as CAWNPGGDRQPQHF.

The chain uses TRBV30 and TRBJ2-7; 7 nucleotides align to TRBD1. The germline V gene encodes CDR1 GTSNPN and CDR2 SVGIG (reference sequence). The CDR3 is made up of 14 amino acids. Losses at the gene ends were 4 bases for V and 1 base for J; bases not matched to a gene: 7. The CDR3 coding sequence is TGTGCCTGGACTAAAAACAGGGGATCCTACGAGCAGTACTTC. Encoded protein: CAWTKNRGSYEQYF.

This clone came up a few times. The V gene is TRBV9, the J gene TRBJ2-3; D possibly corresponds to TRBD2 (7 bases). Germline V gene lookup returns CDR1 SGDLS and CDR2 YYNGEE. Trimming took 1 base from V and 4 from J, leaving 16 bases between them. CDR3 size: 16 residues. The CDR3 reads CASSVTPNGGPDTQYF. CDR3 DNA: TGTGCCAGCAGCGTAACCCCCAACGGGGGGCCAGATACGCAGTATTTT.

This clone turned up a few times. The chain uses TRBV6-5 and TRBJ1-3; 7 bases are shared with TRBD1. This CDR3 contains 14 residues. Germline CDR1 reads MNHEY; CDR2 reads SVGAGI. The junction had 6 bases not matched to a gene; V was cut back by 7 bases and J by 3 bases. The CDR3 nucleotides read TGTGCCAGCAACCAACAGGGGCATGGAAACACCATATATTTT. Protein: CASNQQGHGNTIYF.

The chain recombines TRBV6-6 with TRBJ1-1; 9 nucleotides agree with TRBD1. Per the germline V gene, CDR1 is MNHNY and CDR2 is SVGAGI (reference sequence). The trim removed 1 base at V and 1 base at J, leaving 1 base unmatched. This CDR3 is built from 15 residues. This chain's CDR3 is CASSYLGQGNTEAFF. In DNA form, the CDR3 reads TGTGCCAGCAGTTACTTGGGACAGGGGAACACTGAAGCTTTCTTT.

The chain joins TRBV29-1 to TRBJ2-3; the D gene is possibly TRBD1 (6 bases). The germline CDR1 and CDR2 sequences are SQVTM and ANQGSEA. V was pared by 3 bases and J by 5 bases, with 15 bases between. This CDR3 comprises 14 residues. The CDR3 protein is CSVEGGQGLDTQYF. In nucleotides, the CDR3 is TGCAGCGTTGAGGGCGGGCAGGGGTTAGATACGCAGTATTTT.